Shown below are 8 T cell receptor beta chains from a single sample sequenced in a study of technical replicates of blood from several donors. TCRdb keeps only in-frame clones here, not all; method: immunoSEQ multiplex PCR. The table shows over 90,000 clones, with 95% occurring only once. The sample consisted of T cells isolated from PBMCs. The receptor source for this set is a human donor in good health.

The CDR3 DNA is TGTGCCAGCACGGGACAGGGGGGCAATGAGCAGTTCTTC. This encodes CASTGQGGNEQFF. This sequence joins TRBV6-1 and TRBJ2-1; 11 bases map to TRBD1. Germline lookup yields CDR1 MNHNS and CDR2 SASEGT. J gave up 6 bases and V 7 bases, and 2 bases lay outside the gene matches. The CDR3 has 13 amino acids.

The chain combines TRBV19 with TRBJ1-2; D is perhaps TRBD1 (5 bases). V lost 3 bases and J lost 0, with 11 bases in between. The CDR3 spans 15 residues. Germline CDR1 and CDR2: LNHDA and SQIVND (reference sequence). CDR3 bases: TGTGCCAGTAGTATCGATCCAGGGACTAACTATGGCTACACCTTC. This translates into CASSIDPGTNYGYTF.

The rearrangement joins TRBV18 to TRBJ1-2; no firm D call. The germline gives CDR1 KGHSH, CDR2 LQKENI. This CDR3 has 15 residues. Trimming pared 6 bases from V and 4 bases from J, leaving 18 bases between. This chain's CDR3 is CASSPELNTPYGYTF. The CDR3 nucleotides read TGTGCCAGCTCCCCGGAGCTAAACACTCCCTATGGCTACACCTTC.

The J gene is TRBJ1-1, the V gene TRBV5-1, with no clear D. V shed 0 bases and J shed 1 base, with 4 bases lying between them. The V gene's germline CDR1 is SGHRS and CDR2 YFSETQ. The CDR3 consists of 13 residues. This chain's CDR3 is CASSLGRNTEAFF. The DNA for the CDR3 is TGCGCCAGCAGCTTGGGTAGGAACACTGAAGCTTTCTTT.

The J gene is TRBJ2-5, the V gene TRBV7-2, with TRBD2 matching over 8 bases. The CDR3 is 17 amino acids. V trimming: 3 bases; J trimming: 0 bases; junction bases outside the gene matches: 9. Germline CDR1 is SGHTA and CDR2 is FQGNSA. This CDR3 is CASSLVDLTSDQETQYF. Here the CDR3 DNA reads TGTGCCAGCAGCTTGGTGGATTTGACTAGCGACCAAGAGACCCAGTACTTC.

V gene TRBV6-4 combines with J gene TRBJ1-2; D is possibly TRBD1 (5 bases). The CDR3 extends over 13 amino acids. V shed 5 bases and J shed 7 bases, with 14 bases lying between them. CDR1 is MRHNA and CDR2 is SNTAGT in the germline V gene. The CDR3 nucleotides are TGTGCCAGCAGTTCCACGACAGAGACTGGCTACACCTTC. Protein: CASSSTTETGYTF.

This rearrangement joins TRBV4-2 to TRBJ1-5, with D possibly matching TRBD1 (5 bases). Trimming removed 0 bases from V and 3 bases from J, with 9 bases in between. CDR1 and CDR2 (germline): LGHNA, YNFKEQ. The CDR3 consists of 15 residues. The CDR3 nucleotides are TGTGCCAGCAGCCAAGAATCAGGGTTCAATCAGCCCCAGCATTTT. Translated, it gives CASSQESGFNQPQHF.

The chain couples TRBV7-6 to TRBJ2-1; perhaps TRBD1 as D (6 bases). In germline, CDR1 is SGHVS, CDR2 FNYEAQ. V shed 5 bases and J shed 9 bases, with 11 bases lying between them. The CDR3 totals 12 residues. CDR3 protein: CASSHNRVEQFF. DNA for the CDR3: TGTGCCAGCAGCCACAACAGGGTTGAGCAGTTCTTC. Variable domain in full (rest from reference TRBV7-6 and TRBJ2-1): GAGVSQSPRYKVTKRGQDVALRCDPISGHVSLYWYRQALGQGPEFLTYFNYEAQQDKSGLPNDRFSAERPEGSISTLTIQRTEQRDSAMYRCASSHNRVEQFFGPGTRLTVL.